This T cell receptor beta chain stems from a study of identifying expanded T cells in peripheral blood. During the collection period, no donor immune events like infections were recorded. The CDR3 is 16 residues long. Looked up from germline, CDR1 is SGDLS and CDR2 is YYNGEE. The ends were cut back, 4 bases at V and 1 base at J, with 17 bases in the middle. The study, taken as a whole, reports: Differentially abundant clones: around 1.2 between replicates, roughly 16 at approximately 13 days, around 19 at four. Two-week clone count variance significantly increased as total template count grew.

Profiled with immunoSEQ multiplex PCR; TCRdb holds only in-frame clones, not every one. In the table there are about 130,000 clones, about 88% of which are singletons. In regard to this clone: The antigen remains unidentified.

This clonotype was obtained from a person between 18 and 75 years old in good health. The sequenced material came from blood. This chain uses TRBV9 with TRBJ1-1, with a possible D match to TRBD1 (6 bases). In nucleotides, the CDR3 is TGTGCCAGCAGCATCGGAGACAGGACAACGAACACTGAAGCTTTCTTT. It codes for CASSIGDRTTNTEAFF.